This T cell receptor beta chain comes out of a study of blood T cell repertoires in COVID-19. Overall study: Collection of acute and convalescent COVID-19 samples took place in the United States, Italy and Spain. In each case, the material was cDNA or gDNA derived from T cells, B-cell-depleted T cells, or PBMCs.

The CDR3 has 16 residues. With V trimmed by 5 bases and J by 0 bases, 2 bases remained unmatched. Germline CDR1 reads SGHNT; CDR2 reads YENEEA. Original processing methods: How many nucleated cells were present was estimated from reference gene primer amplification. TCRdb's copy holds only in-frame clones and misses some; the assay was immunoSEQ multiplex PCR. The V and J calls and clone size come from that table; D and trimming were worked out from the DNA. Counted here are about 89,000 clones, 80% occurring once; the ten biggest clones make up roughly a fifth. The rearrangement uses TRBV11-3 and TRBJ2-1; 12 nucleotides match TRBD2. Sequencing was carried out using peripheral blood. This receptor was obtained from a woman older than 75 with acute or convalescent COVID-19. CDR3 sequence (DNA): TGTGCCAGCAGCCAGACTAGCGGGAGCTCCTACAATGAGCAGTTCTTC. Translated, it gives CASSQTSGSSYNEQFF. Variable domain in full (rest from reference TRBV11-3 and TRBJ2-1): EAGVVQSPRYKIIEKKQPVAFWCNPISGHNTLYWYLQNLGQGPELLIRYENEEAVDDSQLPKDRFSAERLKGVDSTLKIQPAELGDSAVYLCASSQTSGSSYNEQFFGPGTRLTVL.